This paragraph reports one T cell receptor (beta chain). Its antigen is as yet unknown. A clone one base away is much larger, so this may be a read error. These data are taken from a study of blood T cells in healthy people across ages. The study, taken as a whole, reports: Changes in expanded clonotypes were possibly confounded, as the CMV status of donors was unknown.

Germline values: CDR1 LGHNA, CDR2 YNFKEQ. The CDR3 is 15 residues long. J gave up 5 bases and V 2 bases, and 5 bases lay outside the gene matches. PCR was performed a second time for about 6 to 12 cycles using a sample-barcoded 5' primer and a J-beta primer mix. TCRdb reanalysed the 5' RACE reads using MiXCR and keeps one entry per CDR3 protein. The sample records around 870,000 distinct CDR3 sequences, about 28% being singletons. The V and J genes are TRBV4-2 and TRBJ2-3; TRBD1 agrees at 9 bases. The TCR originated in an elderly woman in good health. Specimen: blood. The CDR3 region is CASSQFRDRVDTQYF. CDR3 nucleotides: TGTGCCAGCAGCCAATTCCGGGACAGGGTAGATACGCAGTATTTT.